This T cell receptor beta chain originates from a study of blood T cell repertoires in COVID-19. Study-level background: Nucleic acid was either cDNA or gDNA, and it came from T cells, B-cell-depleted T cells, or PBMCs.

Authors' methods: Scientists estimated how many nucleated cells there were by amplifying reference gene primers. Data came from immunoSEQ multiplex PCR; TCRdb stores just in-frame clones and leaves some out. V and J calls and clone size are given by that table; D and trimming were obtained from the DNA. Found here are roughly 250,000 clones, 80% to 85% of them singletons; the top ten hold 1.5%. Germline CDR1 GTSNPN, CDR2 SVGIG (reference sequence). The CDR3 consists of 13 residues. Trimming took off 2 bases at V and 8 bases at J, with 15 bases between the two ends. The chain combines TRBV30 with TRBJ1-2; tentatively, D is TRBD1 (6 bases). This clonotype originated in a woman aged 40 to 49 who had recovered from COVID-19. The specimen sequenced was peripheral blood. The CDR3 spells CAWSLAGAGGYTF. CDR3 bases: TGTGCCTGGAGTCTCGCGGGGGCCGGGGGCTACACCTTC.